Shown below are 9 T cell receptor beta chains from a single sample sequenced in a study of Ad26.COV2.S vaccination and SARS-CoV-2 variants (dated by TCRdb to the early 2020s). Library preparation employed the immunoSEQ multiplex PCR assay. TCRdb obtained this table from immuneACCESS and retained in-frame rearrangements with V and J assigned. These tables miss some clones; where compared with another copy, unresolved V genes account for less than half of the shortfall, and the remainder is unexplained. The sample table records about 440,000 clones; about 90% of these occur just once. Jointly, the top ten make up roughly 4% of the sample. Per the publication, the treatment or condition label means: about 20 received Ad26.COV2.S at low or high dose, single or two shots; a few received placebo; per-sample allocation not given. Repertoires of vaccine and placebo recipients were sequenced from samples collected on day 63 after the first injection.

Sequences were derived from peripheral blood, sampled in a trial of Ad26.COV2.S vaccine versus placebo. Receptors were obtained from a person between 18 and 65 years old who received the Ad26.COV2.S COVID-19 vaccine or a placebo.

The chain combines TRBV7-2 with TRBJ2-7; 8 nucleotides agree with TRBD2. Germline loops: CDR1 SGHTA, CDR2 FQGNSA. V shed 1 base, J shed 12 bases, and the junction held 14 bases outside the gene matches. The CDR3 extends over 15 amino acids. The CDR3 DNA sequence: TGTGCCAGCAGCTTAGTTTCCAGCGGGAGAGACGACTTGTACTTC. Its protein product is CASSLVSSGRDDLYF.

This clone was detected only once. The chain carries TRBV6-2 or TRBV6-3 and TRBJ1-3; weak D call: TRBD1 (6 bases). From germline, CDR1 is MNHEY and CDR2 SVGEGT. V was clipped by 5 bases and J by 2 bases, with 13 bases between them. This CDR3 region has 15 residues. The CDR3 region is CASSRWTDTGNTIYF. The CDR3 DNA sequence: TGTGCCAGCAGTAGATGGACAGACACTGGAAACACCATATATTTT.

V gene TRBV7-8 combines with J gene TRBJ2-2; a weak D match, TRBD2 (6 bases). The germline V and J ends were trimmed by 4 bases and 1 base, with 10 bases remaining between them. Germline CDR1 reads SGHVS; CDR2 reads FQNEAQ. The CDR3 length is 15 residues. CDR3 DNA sequence: TGTGCCAGCAGCTGGAGGGCGGGGAACACCGGGGAGCTGTTTTTT. Its protein is CASSWRAGNTGELFF.

This clone has just a few counts. This chain joins TRBV6-5 and TRBJ2-7; 7 bases are shared with TRBD1. The CDR3 loop spans 14 amino acids. The germline V gene has CDR1 MNHEY and CDR2 SVGAGI. V lost 2 bases and J lost 3; bases outside the gene matches: 4. In nucleotides, the CDR3 is TGTGCCAGCAGTTACGGAACAGGGGACTACGAGCAGTACTTC. Protein product: CASSYGTGDYEQYF.

This clone was seen a single time. This chain connects TRBV4-1 to TRBJ1-2, with TRBD1 matching over 7 bases. V dropped 2 bases and J dropped 3; count of bases not matched to a gene: 6. The germline CDR1 and CDR2 sequences are MGHRA and YSYEKL. This CDR3 is 15 amino acids long. CDR3 sequence (DNA): TGCGCCAGCAGCCAAACTGCCGACAGGGACTATGGCTACACCTTC. Encoded protein: CASSQTADRDYGYTF.

A few counts support this clone. The J gene is TRBJ1-2, the V gene TRBV12-5, with D perhaps matching TRBD1 (6 bases). V was cut by 5 bases and J by 8 bases, with 12 bases left in between. Per germline, CDR1 LGHNT and CDR2 FRNRAP. This CDR3 is built from 12 residues. The chain's CDR3 is CASGTGTGGYTF. The CDR3 coding sequence is TGTGCTAGTGGTACAGGGACGGGCGGCTACACCTTC.

This CDR3 reads CSASPAGEEQFF. In DNA form, the CDR3 reads TGCAGTGCTAGTCCGGCTGGGGAGGAGCAGTTCTTC. The rearrangement uses TRBV20-1 and TRBJ2-1, with D possibly TRBD2 on 5 matching bases. In germline, CDR1 is DFQATT, CDR2 SNEGSKA (reference sequence). Trimming took off 3 bases at V and 10 bases at J, with 13 bases between the two ends. This CDR3 has 12 residues.

The chain combines TRBV6-5 with TRBJ2-3; 7 bases align to TRBD1. V shed 2 bases and J 1 base; nucleotides not matched to a gene: 0. There are 14 residues in the CDR3. Germline-derived CDR1 and CDR2 are MNHEY and SVGAGI. The CDR3 sequence: CASSYGQGTDTQYF. The DNA of the CDR3 is TGTGCCAGCAGTTACGGACAGGGCACAGATACGCAGTATTTT.

The chain uses TRBV7-2 and TRBJ2-7; 7 bases are a match to TRBD2. Losses at the gene ends were 0 bases for V and 2 bases for J; bases not matched to a gene: 4. Germline V CDR1 and CDR2: SGHTA, FQGNSA. This CDR3 is 15 amino acids long. The CDR3 sequence: CASSLAISGAYEQYF. CDR3 DNA sequence: TGTGCCAGCAGCTTAGCGATCAGCGGGGCCTACGAGCAGTACTTC.